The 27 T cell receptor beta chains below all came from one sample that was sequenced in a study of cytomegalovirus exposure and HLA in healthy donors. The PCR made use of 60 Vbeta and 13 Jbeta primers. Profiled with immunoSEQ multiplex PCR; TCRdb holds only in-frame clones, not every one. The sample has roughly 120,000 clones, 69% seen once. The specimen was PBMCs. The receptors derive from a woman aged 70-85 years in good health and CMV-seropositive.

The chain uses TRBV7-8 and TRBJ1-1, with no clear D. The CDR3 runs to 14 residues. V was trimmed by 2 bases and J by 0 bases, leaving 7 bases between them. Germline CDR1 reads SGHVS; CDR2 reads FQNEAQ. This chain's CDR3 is CASSLIEVNTEAFF. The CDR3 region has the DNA TGTGCCAGCAGCTTAATAGAGGTGAACACTGAAGCTTTCTTT.

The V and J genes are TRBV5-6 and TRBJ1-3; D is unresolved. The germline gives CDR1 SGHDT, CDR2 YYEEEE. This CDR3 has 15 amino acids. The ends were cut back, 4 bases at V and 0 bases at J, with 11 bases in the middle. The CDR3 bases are TGTGCCAGCAGCCGAGTGGAGAGCTCTGGAAACACCATATATTTT. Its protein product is CASSRVESSGNTIYF.

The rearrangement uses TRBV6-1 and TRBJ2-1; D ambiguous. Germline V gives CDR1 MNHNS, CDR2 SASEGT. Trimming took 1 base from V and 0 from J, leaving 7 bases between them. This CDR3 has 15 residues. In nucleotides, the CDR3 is TGTGCCAGCAGTGAAGAGTACAACTCCTACAATGAGCAGTTCTTC. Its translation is CASSEEYNSYNEQFF.

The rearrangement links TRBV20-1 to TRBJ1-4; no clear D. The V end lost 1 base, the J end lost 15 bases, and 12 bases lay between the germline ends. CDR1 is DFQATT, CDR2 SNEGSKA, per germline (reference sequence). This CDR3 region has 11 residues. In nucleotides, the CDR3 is TGCAGTGCTAGAGTTGACCAAGAGGTGTTTTTT. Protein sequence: CSARVDQEVFF.

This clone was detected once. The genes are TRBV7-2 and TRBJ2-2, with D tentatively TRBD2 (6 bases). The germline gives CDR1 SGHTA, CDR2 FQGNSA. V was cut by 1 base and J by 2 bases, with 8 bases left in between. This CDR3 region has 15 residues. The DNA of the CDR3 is TGTGCCAGCAGCTTAGGGGGGGTTAACACCGGGGAGCTGTTTTTT. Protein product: CASSLGGVNTGELFF. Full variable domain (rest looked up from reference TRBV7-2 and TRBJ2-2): GAGVSQSPSNKVTEKGKDVELRCDPISGHTALYWYRQSLGQGLEFLIYFQGNSAPDKSGLPSDRFSAERTGGSVSTLTIQRTQQEDSAVYLCASSLGGVNTGELFFGEGSRLTVL.

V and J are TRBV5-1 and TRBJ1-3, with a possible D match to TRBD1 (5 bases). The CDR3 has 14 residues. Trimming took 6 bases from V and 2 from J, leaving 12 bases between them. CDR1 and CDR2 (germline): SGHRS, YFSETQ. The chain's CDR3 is CASTLGGAGNTIYF. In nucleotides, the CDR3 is TGCGCCAGCACCCTCGGGGGGGCTGGAAACACCATATATTTT.

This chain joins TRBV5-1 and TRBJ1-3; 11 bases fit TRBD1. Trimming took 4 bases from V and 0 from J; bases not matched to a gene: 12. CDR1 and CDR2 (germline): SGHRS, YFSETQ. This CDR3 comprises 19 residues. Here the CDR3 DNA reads TGCGCCAGCAGCCTCACCGGGACAGGGGGTGTCCCCTCTGGAAACACCATATATTTT. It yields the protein CASSLTGTGGVPSGNTIYF.

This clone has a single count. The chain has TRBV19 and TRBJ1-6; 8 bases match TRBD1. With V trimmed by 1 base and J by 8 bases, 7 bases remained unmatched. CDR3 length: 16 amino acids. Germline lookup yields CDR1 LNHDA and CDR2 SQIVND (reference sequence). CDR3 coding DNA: TGTGCCAGTAGTATAGCTCCGGGACAGGTGCATTCACCCCTCCACTTT. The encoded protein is CASSIAPGQVHSPLHF.

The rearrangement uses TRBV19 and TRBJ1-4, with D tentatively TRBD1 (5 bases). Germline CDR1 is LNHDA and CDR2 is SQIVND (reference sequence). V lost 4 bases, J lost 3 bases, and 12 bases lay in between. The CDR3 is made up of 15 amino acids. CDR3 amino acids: CASSSNGAANEKLFF. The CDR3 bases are TGTGCCAGTAGTAGTAATGGGGCTGCTAATGAAAAACTGTTTTTT.

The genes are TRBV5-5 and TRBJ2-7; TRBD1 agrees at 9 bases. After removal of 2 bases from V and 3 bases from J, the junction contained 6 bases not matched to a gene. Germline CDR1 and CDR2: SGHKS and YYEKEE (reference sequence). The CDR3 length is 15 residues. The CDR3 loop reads CASSLRTGDFYEQYF. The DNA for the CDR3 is TGTGCCAGCAGCTTACGGACAGGGGACTTCTACGAGCAGTACTTC.

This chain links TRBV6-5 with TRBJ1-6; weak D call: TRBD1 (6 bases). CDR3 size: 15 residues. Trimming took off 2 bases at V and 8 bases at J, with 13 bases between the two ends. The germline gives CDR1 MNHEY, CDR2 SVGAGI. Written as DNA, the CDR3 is TGTGCCAGCAGTTACGCAGGACAGACCTATTCACCCCTCCACTTT. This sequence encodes CASSYAGQTYSPLHF.

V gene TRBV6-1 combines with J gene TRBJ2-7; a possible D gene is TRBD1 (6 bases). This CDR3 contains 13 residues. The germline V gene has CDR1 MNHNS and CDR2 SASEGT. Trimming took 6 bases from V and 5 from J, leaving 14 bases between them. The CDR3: CASRLQGSHEQYF. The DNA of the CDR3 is TGTGCCAGCAGGCTACAGGGTTCTCACGAGCAGTACTTC.

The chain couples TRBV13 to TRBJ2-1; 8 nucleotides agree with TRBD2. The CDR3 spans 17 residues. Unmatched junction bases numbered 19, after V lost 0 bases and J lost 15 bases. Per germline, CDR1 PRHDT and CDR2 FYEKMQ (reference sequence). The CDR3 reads CASSLGGTRSRGRRGFF. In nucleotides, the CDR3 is TGTGCCAGCAGCTTAGGAGGGACTAGAAGCCGCGGAAGAAGAGGGTTCTTC. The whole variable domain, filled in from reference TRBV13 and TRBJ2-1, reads AAGVIQSPRHLIKEKRETATLKCYPIPRHDTVYWYQQGPGQDPQFLISFYEKMQSDKGSIPDRFSAQQFSDYHSELNMSSLELGDSALYFCASSLGGTRSRGRRGFFGPGTRLTVL.

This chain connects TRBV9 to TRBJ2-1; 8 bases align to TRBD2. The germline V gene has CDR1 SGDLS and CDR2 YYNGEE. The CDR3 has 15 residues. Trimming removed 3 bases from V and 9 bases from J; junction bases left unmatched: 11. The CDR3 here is CASSANTGGSAEQFF. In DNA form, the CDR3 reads TGTGCCAGCAGCGCGAACACGGGGGGGTCAGCTGAGCAGTTCTTC.

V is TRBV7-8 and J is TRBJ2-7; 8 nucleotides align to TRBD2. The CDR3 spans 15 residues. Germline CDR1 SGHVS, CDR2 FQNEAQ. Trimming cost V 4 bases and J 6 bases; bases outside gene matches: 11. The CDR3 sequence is CASSSLGLVNREQYF. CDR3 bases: TGTGCCAGCAGCTCCTTGGGACTAGTGAATCGCGAGCAGTACTTC. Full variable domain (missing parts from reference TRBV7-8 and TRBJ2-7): GAGVSQSPRYKVAKRGQDVALRCDPISGHVSLFWYQQALGQGPEFLTYFQNEAQLDKSGLPSDRFFAERPEGSVSTLKIQRTQQEDSAVYLCASSSLGLVNREQYFGPGTRLTVT.

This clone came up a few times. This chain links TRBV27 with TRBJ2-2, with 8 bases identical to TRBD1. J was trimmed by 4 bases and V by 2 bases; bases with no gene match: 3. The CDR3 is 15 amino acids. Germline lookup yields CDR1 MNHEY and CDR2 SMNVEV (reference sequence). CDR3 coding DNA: TGTGCCAGCAGTTTAGGACAGGGATTCACCGGGGAGCTGTTTTTT. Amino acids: CASSLGQGFTGELFF.

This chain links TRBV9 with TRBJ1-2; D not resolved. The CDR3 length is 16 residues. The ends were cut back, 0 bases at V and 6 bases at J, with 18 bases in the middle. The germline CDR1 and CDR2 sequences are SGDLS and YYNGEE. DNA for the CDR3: TGTGCCAGCAGCGTAGGGAGTCCGCTCCTGGGAGATGGCTACACCTTC. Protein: CASSVGSPLLGDGYTF.

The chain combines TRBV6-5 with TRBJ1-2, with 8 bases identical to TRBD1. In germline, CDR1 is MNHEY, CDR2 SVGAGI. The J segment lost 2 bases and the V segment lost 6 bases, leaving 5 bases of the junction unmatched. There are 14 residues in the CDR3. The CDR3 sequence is CASSPAGGNYGYTF. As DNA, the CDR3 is TGTGCCAGCAGCCCGGCAGGGGGCAACTATGGCTACACCTTC.

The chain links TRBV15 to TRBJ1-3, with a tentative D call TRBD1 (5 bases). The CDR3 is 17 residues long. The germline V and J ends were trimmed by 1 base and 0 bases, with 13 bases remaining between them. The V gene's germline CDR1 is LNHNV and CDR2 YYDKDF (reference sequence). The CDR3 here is CATSRGGGEISGNTIYF. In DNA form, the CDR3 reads TGTGCCACCAGCAGAGGTGGAGGGGAGATCTCTGGAAACACCATATATTTT.

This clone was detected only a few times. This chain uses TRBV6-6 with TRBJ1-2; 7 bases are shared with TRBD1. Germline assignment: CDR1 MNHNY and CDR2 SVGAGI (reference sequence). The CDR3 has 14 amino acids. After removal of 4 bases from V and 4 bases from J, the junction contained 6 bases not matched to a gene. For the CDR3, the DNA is TGTGCCAGCAGTTTCGGCAGGGGGAGCTATGGCTACACCTTC. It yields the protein CASSFGRGSYGYTF.

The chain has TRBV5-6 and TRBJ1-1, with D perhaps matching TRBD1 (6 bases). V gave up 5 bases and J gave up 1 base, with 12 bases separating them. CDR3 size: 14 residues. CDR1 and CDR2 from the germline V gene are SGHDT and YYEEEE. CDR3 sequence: CASRWAGENTEAFF. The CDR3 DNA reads TGTGCCAGCAGATGGGCAGGGGAGAACACTGAAGCTTTCTTT.

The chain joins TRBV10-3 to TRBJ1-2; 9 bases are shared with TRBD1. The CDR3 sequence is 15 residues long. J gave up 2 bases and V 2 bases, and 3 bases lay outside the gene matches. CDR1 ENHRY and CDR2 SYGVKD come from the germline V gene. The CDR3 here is CAISEGQGRNYGYTF. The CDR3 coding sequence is TGTGCCATCAGTGAGGGACAGGGGAGGAACTATGGCTACACCTTC.

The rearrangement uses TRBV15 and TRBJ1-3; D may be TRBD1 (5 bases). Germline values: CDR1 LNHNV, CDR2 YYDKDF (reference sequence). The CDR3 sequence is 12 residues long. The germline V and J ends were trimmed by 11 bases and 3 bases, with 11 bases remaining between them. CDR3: CAVGRGGNTIYF. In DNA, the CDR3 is TGTGCCGTCGGAAGGGGTGGAAACACCATATATTTT.

CDR3 protein: CASSSGQGARDTQYF. CDR3 nucleotide sequence: TGTGCCAGCAGCAGTGGACAGGGGGCCCGGGATACGCAGTATTTT. The gene calls are TRBV11-3 and TRBJ2-3; 11 nucleotides line up with TRBD1. CDR1 SGHNT and CDR2 YENEEA come from the germline V gene. The CDR3 consists of 15 residues. V lost 5 bases, J lost 6 bases, and 7 bases stayed unmatched.

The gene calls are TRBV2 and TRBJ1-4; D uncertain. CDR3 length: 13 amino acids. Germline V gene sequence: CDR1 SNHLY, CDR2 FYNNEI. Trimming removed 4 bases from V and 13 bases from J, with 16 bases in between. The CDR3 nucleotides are TGTGCCAGCAGTGGCGCGGGCGCCTGGGGACTGTTTTTT. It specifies CASSGAGAWGLFF.

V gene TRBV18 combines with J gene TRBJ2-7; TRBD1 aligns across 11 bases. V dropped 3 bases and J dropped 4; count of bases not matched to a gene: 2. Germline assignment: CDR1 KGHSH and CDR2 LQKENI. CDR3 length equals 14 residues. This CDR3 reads CASSPGTGGYEQYF. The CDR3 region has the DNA TGTGCCAGCTCACCTGGGACAGGGGGGTACGAGCAGTACTTC.

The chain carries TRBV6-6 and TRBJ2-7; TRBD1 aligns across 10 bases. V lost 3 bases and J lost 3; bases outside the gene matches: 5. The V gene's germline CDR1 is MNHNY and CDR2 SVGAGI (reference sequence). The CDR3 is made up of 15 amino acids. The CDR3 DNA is TGTGCCAGCAGTTATGAGGACAGGGGGAACTACGAGCAGTACTTC. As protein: CASSYEDRGNYEQYF.